The 9 T cell receptor beta chains below were found in one sample sequenced in a study of CD8+ T cells in alopecia areata. The sample's treatment: oral pan-JAK inhibitor, 5-10 mg twice daily. The sequencing template was cDNA reverse transcribed from extracted RNA. Produced via immunoSEQ multiplex PCR; TCRdb's table is partial and in-frame only. The data show over 100,000 clones, about half seen once. The sample was CD4+ T cells sorted from blood, taken at week 4, from a patient treated with tofacitinib. These TCRs come from a human donor with alopecia areata.

This chain joins TRBV10-3 and TRBJ1-2; 10 nucleotides match TRBD1. The CDR3 extends over 14 amino acids. The V gene end was trimmed by 5 bases and the J gene end by 2 bases; junction bases not matched to a gene: 2. The germline gives CDR1 ENHRY, CDR2 SYGVKD. The CDR3 DNA reads TGTGCCATCAGTCCGGGACAGGGGAACTATGGCTACACCTTC. Protein: CAISPGQGNYGYTF.

This chain uses TRBV30 with TRBJ1-3, with D uncertain. Germline V CDR1 and CDR2: GTSNPN, SVGIG (reference sequence). Trimming removed 5 bases from V and 1 base from J, with 15 bases in between. The CDR3 extends over 15 amino acids. CDR3 sequence (DNA): TGTGCCTGGGATACTGCGGGGTTATCTGGAAACACCATATATTTT. Translating gives CAWDTAGLSGNTIYF.

The chain links TRBV9 to TRBJ1-1, with TRBD1 matching 8 bases. V was pared by 4 bases and J by 0 bases, with 11 bases of the junction left unmatched. Germline V lookup: CDR1 SGDLS, CDR2 YYNGEE. This CDR3 region has 17 residues. Written as DNA, the CDR3 is TGTGCCAGCAGCCCCCCCGCAGGGGGCTTCATGAACACTGAAGCTTTCTTT. Protein product: CASSPPAGGFMNTEAFF.

The rearrangement uses TRBV11-2 and TRBJ2-7, with D perhaps matching TRBD1 or TRBD2 (6 bases each). The ends were cut back, 2 bases at V and 5 bases at J, with 16 bases in the middle. CDR3 length: 15 amino acids. Germline V CDR1 and CDR2: SGHAT, FQNNGV. The chain's CDR3 is CASSLLSGGPHEQYF. Written as DNA, the CDR3 is TGTGCCAGCAGCTTATTGTCTGGGGGGCCCCACGAGCAGTACTTC.

This clone has more than one count but fewer than ten. This chain links TRBV2 with TRBJ1-2; D remains ambiguous. Germline CDR1 is SNHLY and CDR2 is FYNNEI. The CDR3 length is 14 residues. V was shortened by 4 bases and J by 4 bases, with 13 bases between the two germline ends. The CDR3 loop is CASSGEVFGYGYTF. The CDR3 DNA is TGTGCCAGCAGTGGGGAGGTTTTCGGCTATGGCTACACCTTC.

The chain joins TRBV14 to TRBJ2-7; D might be TRBD2 (6 bases). With 4 bases removed from V and 3 bases from J, the gap between germline ends came to 10 bases. CDR1 is SGHDN, CDR2 FVKESK, per germline. CDR3 length equals 13 residues. The CDR3: CASSPGGGYEQYF. The CDR3 DNA follows: TGTGCCAGCAGCCCCGGGGGAGGCTACGAGCAGTACTTC. Using reference TRBV14 and TRBJ2-7 for the parts outside the CDR3, the full variable domain is EAGVTQFPSHSVIEKGQTVTLRCDPISGHDNLYWYRRVMGKEIKFLLHFVKESKQDESGMPNNRFLAERTGGTYSTLKVQPAELEDSGVYFCASSPGGGYEQYFGPGTRLTVT.

The V and J genes are TRBV14 and TRBJ2-7, with TRBD2 matching 8 bases. Germline-derived CDR1 and CDR2 are SGHDN and FVKESK. The V segment lost 4 bases and the J segment 7 bases; nucleotides outside the gene matches: 12. The CDR3 is made up of 15 amino acids. Here the CDR3 DNA reads TGTGCCAGCAGCCCAACAAGAGCGGGAGTGAAAGAGCAGTACTTC. It codes for CASSPTRAGVKEQYF.

The V call is TRBV30, the J call TRBJ2-7; 7 bases match TRBD1. J was trimmed by 1 base and V by 3 bases; bases with no gene match: 9. From germline, CDR1 is GTSNPN and CDR2 SVGIG (reference sequence). The CDR3 is made up of 15 amino acids. The CDR3 nucleotides are TGTGCCTGGAGCGGCAGGGGGTCTGGTTCCTACGAGCAGTACTTC. Amino acids: CAWSGRGSGSYEQYF.

V gene TRBV6-5 combines with J gene TRBJ2-1; 9 bases line up with TRBD1. CDR1 and CDR2 from the germline V gene are MNHEY and SVGAGI. CDR3 length: 15 residues. V gave up 5 bases and J gave up 7 bases; unmatched junction bases: 9. Here the CDR3 reads CASSGRRDRVNEQFF. The CDR3 DNA is TGTGCCAGCAGTGGCCGCCGGGACAGGGTTAATGAGCAGTTCTTC.